This entry is about one TCR beta chain. Antigen specificity is unknown. Clones were read by immunoSEQ multiplex PCR, and TCRdb kept only the in-frame ones, dropping some. Here the sample spans 70,000 or so clones, about 95% being singletons. This sample is drawn from a study of cytomegalovirus exposure and HLA in healthy donors. Findings and caveats of the study: Specificity for CMV antigens was confirmed in vitro for a few of the CMV-associated chains.

Trimming removed 6 bases at V and 5 bases at J, with 11 bases between. The length of the CDR3 is 13 residues. In germline, CDR1 is MNHNY, CDR2 SVGAGI (reference sequence). What was sequenced was PBMCs. The chain carries TRBV6-6 and TRBJ2-1, with D possibly being TRBD2 (6 bases). This TCR was sampled from a woman in her late teens or twenties in good health and CMV-seronegative. In DNA form, the CDR3 reads TGTGCCAGCAGCCCGGGACTTAACAATGAGCAGTTCTTC. This encodes CASSPGLNNEQFF.